The clone carrying this T cell receptor beta chain has at least ten counts. The target antigen is unknown. The data derive from a study of T-cell reconstitution after alpha-beta-depleted transplantation in children. Findings and limits, study-wide: A year had passed since transplant, and T-cell counts and diversity by then came mostly from newly produced T cells.

As it was prepared, the TCRbeta library received unique molecular identifiers. TCRdb recomputed calls from the PCR reads with MiXCR, one row per CDR3 protein. The sample yields hundreds of thousands of distinct CDR3 sequences, 16% seen once. V was cut by 2 bases and J by 11 bases, with 8 bases left in between. This CDR3 spans 11 amino acids. The material sequenced was PBMCs, mostly from graft donor cells, taken 360 days after TCRalphabeta/CD19-depleted stem cell transplant. The source is a boy under two years old who had a stem cell transplant for Wiskott-Aldrich syndrome, so the T cells may come from the graft donor. V and J are TRBV12-3 or TRBV12-4 and TRBJ2-3; D is ambiguous. This chain's CDR3 is CASSLNYWQYF. CDR3 nucleotides: TGTGCCAGCAGTTTAAATTATTGGCAGTATTTT.